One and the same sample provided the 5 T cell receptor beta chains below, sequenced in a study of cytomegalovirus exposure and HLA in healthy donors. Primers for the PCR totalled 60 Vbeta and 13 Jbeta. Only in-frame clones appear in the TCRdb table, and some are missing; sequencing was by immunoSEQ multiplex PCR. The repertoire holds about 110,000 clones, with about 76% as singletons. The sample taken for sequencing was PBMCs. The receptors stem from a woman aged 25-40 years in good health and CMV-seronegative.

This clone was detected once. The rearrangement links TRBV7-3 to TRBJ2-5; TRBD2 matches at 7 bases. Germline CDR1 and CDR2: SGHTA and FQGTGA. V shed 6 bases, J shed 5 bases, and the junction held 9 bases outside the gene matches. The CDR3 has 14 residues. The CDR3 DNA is TGTGCCAGCAGTGCCGGGGCCGGGAGGGAGACCCAGTACTTC. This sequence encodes CASSAGAGRETQYF.

The CDR3 nucleotides read TGTGCCAGCAGCTTCCTAGCGGGAGGTGTCGTCGTCAATGAGCAGTTCTTC. Its translation is CASSFLAGGVVVNEQFF. V and J are TRBV5-5 and TRBJ2-1; TRBD2 agrees at 11 bases. CDR1 SGHKS and CDR2 YYEKEE come from the germline V gene (reference sequence). V was clipped by 2 bases and J by 6 bases; unmatched bases: 10. The CDR3 contains 17 residues.

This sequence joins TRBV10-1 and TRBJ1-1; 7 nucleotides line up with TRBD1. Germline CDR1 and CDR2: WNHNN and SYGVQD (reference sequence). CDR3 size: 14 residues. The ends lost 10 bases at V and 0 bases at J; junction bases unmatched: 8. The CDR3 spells CAKQQGILNTEAFF. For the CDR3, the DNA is TGCGCCAAACAACAGGGGATCCTGAACACTGAAGCTTTCTTT.

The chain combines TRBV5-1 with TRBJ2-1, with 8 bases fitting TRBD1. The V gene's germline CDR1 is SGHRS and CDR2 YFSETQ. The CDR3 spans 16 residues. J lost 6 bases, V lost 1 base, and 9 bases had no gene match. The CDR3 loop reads CASSLTGTGGSNEQFF. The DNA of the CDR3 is TGCGCCAGCAGCTTGACAGGGACAGGAGGGAGCAATGAGCAGTTCTTC.

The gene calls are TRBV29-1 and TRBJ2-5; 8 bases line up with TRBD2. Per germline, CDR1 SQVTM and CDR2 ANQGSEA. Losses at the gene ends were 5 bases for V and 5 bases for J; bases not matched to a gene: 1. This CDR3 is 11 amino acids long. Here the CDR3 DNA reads TGCAGCGTTACGGGAGGGGAGACCCAGTACTTC. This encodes CSVTGGETQYF.